This TCR beta chain derives from a study of blood T cell repertoires in COVID-19. On the study more broadly: The cDNA or gDNA used as material had been derived from T cells, B-cell-depleted T cells, or PBMCs.

The length of the CDR3 is 13 residues. V was cut by 2 bases and J by 7 bases, with 15 bases left in between. Germline lookup yields CDR1 GTSNPN and CDR2 SVGIG (reference sequence). This clone was detected only a few times. Per the authors' pipeline: The authors estimated nucleated cell counts from reference gene primer amplification. TCRdb keeps only in-frame clones here, not all; method: immunoSEQ multiplex PCR. Clone size and V and J calls were adopted from that table, with D and trimming inferred from the DNA. Here the sample spans approximately 180,000 clones, roughly 87% being singletons. Sequences were obtained from peripheral blood. The source of this sequence is a woman in her seventies with acute or convalescent COVID-19. The rearrangement uses TRBV30 and TRBJ2-7; TRBD2 is a possible D gene (5 bases). For the CDR3, the DNA is TGTGCCTGGAGTCGGGGTGACCCCCTGGAGCAGTACTTC. It encodes CAWSRGDPLEQYF.